The 18 T cell receptor beta chains given below trace back to one sample, sequenced in a study of regulatory T cells in long-lasting Graves disease. Construction of TCR beta libraries relied on iRepertoire HTBI primers and on Arm-PCR targeting CDR3 regions. Using its own MiXCR run on the multiplex PCR reads, TCRdb lists one record per CDR3 protein. The sample consists of roughly 510,000 distinct CDR3 sequences, about 16% of them appearing once. The time point was: newly diagnosed GD, antithyroid drugs for less than 3 months. Following extraction of RNA from PBMCs, that RNA was used to make the TCR library. These sequences were also reported in another study, on T cells in Graves' hyperthyroidism and ophthalmopathy.

The specimen comprised peripheral blood mononuclear cells (PBMCs), sampled at new diagnosis, from a patient treated with antithyroid drugs. All receptors come from a man aged 18 to 30 with Graves disease.

This clonotype occurred a few times. V and J are TRBV18 and TRBJ1-3; 7 bases agree with TRBD1. The CDR3 is made up of 16 amino acids. Germline-derived CDR1 and CDR2 are KGHSH and LQKENI. The V gene end was trimmed by 3 bases and the J gene end by 0 bases; junction bases not matched to a gene: 5. In DNA form, the CDR3 reads TGTGCCAGCTCACCGGGACAGTCACCCTCTGGAAACACCATATATTTT. It codes for CASSPGQSPSGNTIYF. Filled out from reference TRBV18 and TRBJ1-3, the complete variable domain reads NAGVMQNPRHLVRRRGQEARLRCSPMKGHSHVYWYRQLPEEGLKFMVYLQKENIIDESGMPKERFSAEFPKEGPSILRIQQVVRGDSAAYFCASSPGQSPSGNTIYFGEGSWLTVV.

This clonotype has ten or more counts. The chain recombines TRBV11-2 with TRBJ2-1; the D gene is possibly TRBD1 (5 bases). The V end was cut by 5 bases, the J end by 5 bases, with 13 bases between. The CDR3 spans 14 residues. The germline V gene encodes CDR1 SGHAT and CDR2 FQNNGV. CDR3 DNA sequence: TGTGCCAGCAGCACGTGGACACGGGACAATGAGCAGTTCTTC. Protein sequence: CASSTWTRDNEQFF.

CDR3 region: CASSQGPGLAEAYEQYF. DNA of the CDR3: TGTGCCAGCAGCCAAGGCCCGGGACTAGCGGAGGCCTACGAGCAGTACTTC. V usage is TRBV3-1 and J usage is TRBJ2-7; 11 bases agree with TRBD2. This CDR3 spans 17 amino acids. Germline loops: CDR1 LGHDT, CDR2 YNNKEL (reference sequence). The ends lost 1 base at V and 2 bases at J; junction bases unmatched: 7.

The chain employs TRBV5-1 and TRBJ2-7; TRBD1 matches at 8 bases. In germline, CDR1 is SGHRS, CDR2 YFSETQ. Trimming cost V 4 bases and J 4 bases; bases outside gene matches: 7. The CDR3 has 14 residues. As DNA, the CDR3 is TGCGCCAGCAGCCTACGACAGGGGCAATACGAGCAGTACTTC. This codes for CASSLRQGQYEQYF. The variable domain in full, completed from reference TRBV5-1 and TRBJ2-7, reads KAGVTQTPRYLIKTRGQQVTLSCSPISGHRSVSWYQQTPGQGLQFLFEYFSETQRNKGNFPGRFSGRQFSNSRSEMNVSTLELGDSALYLCASSLRQGQYEQYFGPGTRLTVT.

Comments on this clonotype: A read error is possible here, since a much larger clone lies one base away. The chain has TRBV12-3 or TRBV12-4 and TRBJ2-1, with D possibly being TRBD1 (7 bases). V lost 6 bases to trimming and J lost 10 bases, with 22 bases between them. The CDR3 spans 15 residues. The CDR3 loop reads CASRDRGTVGYEQFF. The CDR3, as DNA: TGTGCCAGCAGGGACCGCGGGACAGTAGGGTACGAGCAGTTCTTC.

This clonotype has only a few counts. The gene calls are TRBV29-1 and TRBJ2-2; TRBD2 matches at 14 bases. Germline V lookup: CDR1 SQVTM, CDR2 ANQGSEA. The J segment lost 0 bases and the V segment lost 2 bases, leaving 11 bases of the junction unmatched. The CDR3 contains 20 residues. Here the CDR3 DNA reads TGCAGCGTTGAACCCGGACTAGCGGGAGGATTTAAGGCGAACACCGGGGAGCTGTTTTTT. The encoded protein is CSVEPGLAGGFKANTGELFF.

Ten or more counts support this clonotype. CDR3 nucleotide sequence: TGCAGCGTTGGGAGAGGACCAGAATACAATGAGCAGTTCTTC. This gives the protein CSVGRGPEYNEQFF. V gene TRBV29-1 combines with J gene TRBJ2-1; D is ambiguous. Germline-derived CDR1 and CDR2 are SQVTM and ANQGSEA. The CDR3 runs to 14 residues. The V end lost 4 bases, the J end lost 4 bases, and 14 bases lay between the germline ends.

There are a few counts of this clonotype. This rearrangement joins TRBV12-3 or TRBV12-4 to TRBJ2-7; 8 positions agree with TRBD2. The CDR3 is 15 residues long. The J segment lost 7 bases and the V segment lost 4 bases, leaving 12 bases of the junction unmatched. DNA for the CDR3: TGTGCCAGCAGTTCCGGGACCTCGGGAGGGGGGGAGCAGTACTTC. Translating gives CASSSGTSGGGEQYF.

This clonotype was found many times. The V call is TRBV20-1, the J call TRBJ2-1, with D possibly matching TRBD1 (5 bases). Germline V gene lookup returns CDR1 DFQATT and CDR2 SNEGSKA (reference sequence). This CDR3 has 14 residues. Trimming took 3 bases from V and 4 from J, leaving 13 bases between them. As DNA, the CDR3 is TGCAGTGCTAGCCATGGGGCCGGTTACAATGAGCAGTTCTTC. Protein: CSASHGAGYNEQFF.

This clonotype was found many times. The CDR3 loop is CASSAGLTGDGYTF. The CDR3 DNA reads TGTGCCAGCAGTGCCGGGCTTACAGGGGATGGCTACACCTTC. The rearrangement links TRBV2 to TRBJ1-2, with 7 bases lining up with TRBD1. Germline values: CDR1 SNHLY, CDR2 FYNNEI. J lost 6 bases, V lost 4 bases, and 8 bases had no gene match. The CDR3 is 14 residues long.

The chain couples TRBV20-1 to TRBJ2-7; D uncertain. Trimming shortened V by 0 bases and J by 1 base, and 7 bases separated the two germline ends. This CDR3 has 13 amino acids. The V gene's germline CDR1 is DFQATT and CDR2 SNEGSKA (reference sequence). CDR3 nucleotide sequence: TGCAGTGCTAGAGATGTCCGGTCCTACGAGCAGTACTTC. This translates into CSARDVRSYEQYF.

This clonotype was seen many times. J is TRBJ1-5 and V is TRBV7-8, with TRBD1 matching 7 bases. This CDR3 comprises 17 residues. The V segment lost 1 base and the J segment 4 bases; nucleotides outside the gene matches: 10. The germline V gene encodes CDR1 SGHVS and CDR2 FQNEAQ. Here the CDR3 reads CASSLEGQRLGNQPQHF. CDR3 coding DNA: TGTGCCAGCAGCTTAGAGGGACAGAGGTTAGGTAATCAGCCCCAGCATTTT.

A note on this clonotype: This may be a read error, as it is one base from a much larger clone. V is TRBV2 and J is TRBJ1-1; perhaps TRBD1 as D (6 bases). Germline V gene data show CDR1 as SNHLY and CDR2 as FYNNEI. The CDR3 sequence is 12 residues long. Trimming shortened V by 1 base and J by 11 bases, and 11 bases separated the two germline ends. CDR3 sequence reads: CASSEGGQPAFF. The DNA for the CDR3 is TGTGCCAGCAGTGAAGGTGGACAGCCGGCTTTCTTT.

This clonotype was counted at least ten times. The V and J genes are TRBV20-1 and TRBJ2-7, with TRBD2 matching 12 bases. The germline gives CDR1 DFQATT, CDR2 SNEGSKA (reference sequence). V shed 5 bases and J 6 bases; nucleotides not matched to a gene: 11. CDR3 length: 15 residues. DNA of the CDR3: TGCAGTGCTGTTAACAGACTAGCGGGAGTGTCCGAGCAGTACTTC. It is translated as CSAVNRLAGVSEQYF.

This clonotype was seen a few times. The junction and the germline gene differ at one end; a read error may be behind it. This chain uses TRBV6-5 with TRBJ2-7; a weak D match, TRBD2 (5 bases). The V gene's germline CDR1 is MNHEY and CDR2 SVGAGI. The CDR3 is made up of 14 amino acids. CDR3 loop: CASSSPGTLYEQCF. In DNA, the CDR3 is TGTGCCAGCAGTTCCCCGGGAACCCTCTACGAGCAGTGCTTC.

This clonotype was detected only a few times. The chain combines TRBV6-1 with TRBJ2-2; a weak D match, TRBD2 (7 bases). The CDR3 runs 15 residues. Germline CDR1 is MNHNS and CDR2 is SASEGT. The V end was cut by 7 bases, the J end by 3 bases, with 15 bases between. CDR3 sequence: CASNGGASYTGELFF. The CDR3 nucleotides are TGTGCCAGCAATGGGGGGGCTTCGTACACCGGGGAGCTGTTTTTT.

In regard to this clonotype: A much larger clonotype is one base distant, so this may be a read error. V gene TRBV12-3 or TRBV12-4 combines with J gene TRBJ1-1; D call uncertain. This CDR3 is built from 12 residues. CDR3 in DNA: TGTGCCAGCAGTACCAGGAGGACTGAAGCTCTCTTT. It translates to CASSTRRTEALF.

The J gene is TRBJ2-1, the V gene TRBV7-3; 8 nucleotides align to TRBD2. The J segment lost 6 bases and the V segment lost 8 bases, leaving 12 bases of the junction unmatched. The CDR3 length is 15 residues. Germline CDR1 and CDR2: SGHTA and FQGTGA. The CDR3 protein is CASARQGLVFNEQFF. The CDR3 DNA is TGTGCCAGCGCCCGGCAGGGACTAGTGTTCAATGAGCAGTTCTTC.